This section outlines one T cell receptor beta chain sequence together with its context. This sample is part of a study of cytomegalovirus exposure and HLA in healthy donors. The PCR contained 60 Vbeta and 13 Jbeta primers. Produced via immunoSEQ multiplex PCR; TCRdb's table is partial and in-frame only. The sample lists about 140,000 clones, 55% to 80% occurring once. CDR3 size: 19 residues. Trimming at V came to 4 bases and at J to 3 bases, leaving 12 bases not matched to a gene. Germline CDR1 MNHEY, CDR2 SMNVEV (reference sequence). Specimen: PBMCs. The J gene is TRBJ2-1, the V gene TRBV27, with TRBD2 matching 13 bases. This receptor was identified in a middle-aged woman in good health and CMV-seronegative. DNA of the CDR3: TGTGCCAGCAGTTGGACGCAAGGGACTAGCGGGGTCCTCTACAATGAGCAGTTCTTC. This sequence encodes CASSWTQGTSGVLYNEQFF.